This T cell receptor (beta chain) was sequenced during a study of T cells in Graves' hyperthyroidism and ophthalmopathy (dated by TCRdb to about 2019). Some background on the complete study: Peripheral blood was collected at initial diagnosis, before any treatment. A discovery cohort of roughly 100 patients, approximately 45 with Graves' ophthalmopathy and approximately 57 with stable Graves' hyperthyroidism, was used to find distinguishing TCR V-J signatures. Prospective prediction of ophthalmopathy was tested in an independent validation cohort of some 20 hyperthyroidism patients and some 17 patients who later progressed to ophthalmopathy. The 100 discovery patients were randomly split 7:3 into training and test sets. Thyroid tissue and blood T-cell repertoires from six Graves' hyperthyroidism patients were also compared in the study. After sampling, hyperthyroidism patients received methimazole starting at 30 mg daily, and ophthalmopathy patients received high-dose intravenous methylprednisolone. According to the paper, TCR Vbeta CDR3 sequencing was carried out on 135 peripheral blood samples, which came from fewer than 50 ophthalmopathy, around 74 hyperthyroidism and about 17 progressor patients.

This clonotype came up many times. The clone's antigen remains unknown. No clone much larger than this one lies a single base away; base qualities are absent. The research as a whole found: In validation, progression to ophthalmopathy was predicted by the model with 70.59% sensitivity and 72.22% specificity, a median of approximately 6.5 months before onset. No statistical method was used to set the sample size in advance, and investigators knew the group allocation. In cross-validation, a model built on a 13 V-J signature told ophthalmopathy apart from stable hyperthyroidism with 87.88% sensitivity and roughly 81% specificity, and in testing the same model reached 80%/75%. Most expanded thyroid clonotypes (frequency above 0.001) were also found in blood, which suggests that blood repertoires may mirror thyroid immune responses.

Ophthalmopathy patients had moderately to severely active disease, Clinical Activity Score of at least 3, NOSPECS grade of at least 4, and duration under 3 months. Patients with uncontrolled infections, other autoimmune diseases, pregnancy or lactation were excluded. Diagnoses relied on clinical symptoms, serum thyroxine and TRAb, thyroid ultrasound and orbital computed tomography. PBMCs were isolated from about 9 ml of fresh peripheral blood by Ficoll-Paque density gradient centrifugation. Total RNA was extracted using Trizol reagent, and RNA quality was assessed on an Agilent 2100 Bioanalyzer. The TCR beta CDR3 regions were amplified from the RNA transcripts. A first-round RT-PCR of the TCR CDR3 used the HTBI primer set with the Qiagen OneStep RT-PCR kit. Libraries were constructed in a second round of multiplex PCR, after which size selection and purification were performed. Libraries were sequenced paired-end with 100 bp reads on an Illumina HiSeq2000. The source study handled its data this way. SOAPnuke was used to process the raw data, removing reads that contained adapters or uncalled bases, had a mean Phred below 15, or lacked an exact match to the constant primer or identifier. COPE v1.2.5 was used to merge high-quality paired reads, and clonotypes were defined as unique nucleotide sequences. MiTCR v1.1 was used to align the clonotypes against IMGT TRBV, TRBD and TRBJ reference segments. The analysis was restricted to V-J combinations with a frequency above 0.0001, which together covered 99.2% of the repertoires. The TCS score was defined as the ratio of F50 (clonal expansion) to E x V (chaos), calculated using BLOSUM62-based TCRdist between CDR3 peptides within each V-J. Welch's t-statistics and random forest reduced around 520 V-J features to 10 to 15, which were used in a naive Bayes classifier (R e1071). In TCRdb, the public reads were trimmed at Q25 with fastp and aligned with MiXCR, with productive beta chains retained. Each entry is one CDR3 protein sequence, shown with its most common DNA and genes. TCRdb's processing, not the authors', yielded these V and J calls. The sample table contains roughly 550,000 distinct CDR3 sequences; only one count was recorded for more than 15% of them. The top ten constitute about 31% of the sample.

Deletion took 7 bases off V and 5 bases off J, with a span of 15 bases between the germline ends. In the germline V gene, CDR1 corresponds to KGHSH and CDR2 to LQKENI. From its cysteine to its phenylalanine, the CDR3 spans 14 amino acids. Of all the DNA, just the CDR3 is kept, 42 bases in frame from base 1. Sequencing was performed on blood. The rearranged chain carries TRBV18 and TRBJ2-1; a tentative D call is TRBD2 (7 bases match). The TCR comes from a woman aged 25 to 39 with Graves' ophthalmopathy. In nucleotide form, the sequence is TGTGCCAGCTGCAGAGAGCGGGACAACAATGAGCAGTTCTTC. Its translation reads: CASCRERDNNEQFF.